This T cell receptor beta chain appears in the sequencing data of a study of cytomegalovirus exposure and HLA in healthy donors (TCRdb year 2017). Study-level background: In an earlier analysis of roughly 590 of the donors, 276 Gb of sequence data and about 110 million unique TCR beta sequences from 150 million to 200 million T cells were reported. An early release covering roughly 600 HLA-typed donors comprised about 320 gigabases of sequencing data and 85 million or so unique TCR sequences. Of the approximately 400 genotyped donors, more than 75% were placed in the genetic ancestry cluster associated with self-reported Caucasian donors. The study aimed to test whether signatures of past pathogen exposure could be identified by cataloging public T cell receptors. The study used immunosequencing to profile the T cell repertoires of approximately 630 subjects and linked those repertoires to cytomegalovirus serostatus. Besides the first cohort of some 670 subjects, a separate validation cohort made up of roughly 120 different subjects was used. High-throughput TCR immunosequencing, statistical association of individual TCRs with disease status, and machine learning were combined to predict cytomegalovirus infection status. To study patterns of TCR occurrence, a later analysis re-analyzed previously published TCR beta repertoires from 700 or so donors and added high-resolution HLA genotyping. Rather than using new phenotypic data, the later analysis identified candidate immune exposures from TCR beta sequences and from how often those sequences occurred across donors. In an earlier analysis of several hundred of the donors, high-throughput TCR beta sequencing was used to judge whether each TCR beta V gene segment behaved as functional or pseudogenic. Donor age, sex, ethnicity and CMV serostatus were compiled alongside the repertoire data. In a later genetic analysis, genome-wide SNP genotypes for about three fifths of the roughly 670 donors were used, and that subset was treated as a discovery cohort. Every discovery cohort repertoire had been produced on one sequencing platform. HLA typing included class I and class II loci at four-digit resolution. The number of typed donors differed by locus: roughly 620-630 for A, B, C, DRB1 and DQB1; approximately 520 for DQA1; some 590 for DPA1; and about 470 for DPB1. Roughly 5 DR-DQ haplotypes were handled as single units for association and clustering, since linkage in the cohort was strong. Across about 380 genotyped donors of the cohort, an average of approximately 240,000 unique TCR beta nucleotide sequences per donor were sequenced, and roughly 18% of those sequences were non-productive. Study-wide findings and limitations: Specific HLA alleles were associated with 15,000 to 20,000 TCR beta sequences at a false discovery rate of 0.05 in a later analysis. A later analysis found that most CMV-associated TCR beta chains appeared HLA-restricted, with HLA associations seemingly driven largely by CMV exposure. Assigning TCR associations to individual alleles was difficult when HLA alleles, especially DR and DQ, strongly co-occurred. The classifier was reported to diagnose cytomegalovirus status with high specificity and sensitivity in both the original and validation cohorts. A total of about 180 TCR beta chains were listed by the study as associated with cytomegalovirus. A later genetic analysis reported fewer N-insertions in productive TCRs among donors in an Asian-associated ancestry cluster than the roughly 640-donor mean. In vitro tests confirmed that a few of the cytomegalovirus-associated TCR beta chains recognize cytomegalovirus antigens. Linkage disequilibrium might explain the correlated functional status among segregating V segments, but an unknown experimental factor could not be excluded. Because some donors lacked HLA typing at each locus, the association tests relied only on the typed subset. The presence/absence analyses assumed that sequencing depth was roughly uniform across donors, and that assumption may not be true. While some public TCRs were present in many individuals, most TCR sequences turned up only very rarely across donors. Broadly in line with IMGT annotations, most TCR beta V segments showed up in productive rearrangements about 87% or about 30% of the time in an earlier analysis of around 600 of the donors. For the cohort, immune exposure information was limited to CMV serostatus. The 87-base-pair reads could not distinguish some IMGT-functional V segments, including TRBV6-2 and TRBV6-3, so those segments were excluded. In a later analysis, HLA-associated TCR beta chains were found to be more clonally expanded and to have lower generation probabilities than equally common non-associated chains. A cluster of highly shared sequence variants was judged likely to represent a technical artifact of the sequencing pipeline. According to a later analysis, parvovirus B19, influenza, CMV and Epstein-Barr virus appeared linked to several top co-occurrence clusters. An association between a missense DCLRE1C variant and V-gene and J-gene trimming of TCR beta chains was found in a later genetic analysis and replicated in an independent cohort. In a later analysis, TCR association rates were found to vary across HLA loci, with the most associated TCRs seen for DRB1 alleles and the fewest for HLA-C alleles. This cohort had only TCR beta chains sequenced, and the lack of alpha or paired-chain data limited which features could be detected. Because counts were too low, about 18 rarely observed V segments, including chromosome 9 orphons, were left out of the earlier analysis of a few hundred of the donors. A further reported finding was that TCR beta sequences accurately predicted the HLA-A and HLA-B alleles for most subjects in the first cohort. It was suggested by the authors that the approach could potentially be generalized to other disease states and immunological phenotypes.

The cohort was made up of 500 to 850 healthy bone marrow donors. At the time of sampling, every cohort member was nominally healthy, though immune exposures that went unrecorded were likely present. The donor was CMV seronegative and belonged to the group of around 400 seronegative cohort members. Every donor gave a peripheral blood sample, and the peripheral blood mononuclear cells from that sample were used for TCR beta sequencing. The Qiagen DNeasy Blood Extraction Kit was used to extract genomic DNA from the blood cell samples. V trim: 1 base; J trim: 2 bases; unmatched bases: 4. Including the terminal cysteine and phenylalanine, the CDR3 comprises 16 residues. Only the CDR3 portion is preserved as DNA: 48 bases, with reading frame beginning at the first base. Sequences MGHRA (CDR1) and YSYEKL (CDR2) are obtained from the germline V gene. Library creation used the immunoSEQ multiplex PCR assay. The multiplex PCR relied on a mix of 60 forward primers for TCR Vbeta segments and 13 reverse primers for TCR Jbeta segments. The CDR3 region of rearranged TCR beta genes was amplified from genomic DNA with a multiplex PCR assay. The Illumina HiSeq System was used to sequence the amplified TCR beta libraries as 87-base-pair reads. Per the source publication's procedure: In a later analysis, tens of millions of unique TCR beta chains were counted across the roughly 700 repertoires, and roughly 11 million of these chains were shared by at least two donors. Raw reads were error-corrected and collapsed into unique sequences by a nearest-neighbor algorithm in which closely related sequences were merged to remove PCR and sequencing errors. V, D and J gene segments were assigned by aligning CDR3 sequences to IMGT reference sequences. For a sequence to be retained, at least a six-nucleotide match to both a V gene segment and a J gene segment was required. Rearrangements were classified as productive when the CDR3 lacked stop codons and remained in frame with V and J, and all other rearrangements were classified as non-productive. Following IMGT convention, CDR3 was defined as the stretch from the second conserved V-encoded cysteine to the conserved J-encoded phenylalanine. In an earlier analysis of just under 600 of the donors, sequences lacking an unambiguous match to a single V gene segment were excluded. An earlier analysis of a few hundred of the donors called V segments functional above 56.7% productive rearrangements and segregating when the between-donor standard deviation exceeded 5%. A statistical classification framework was developed to diagnose cytomegalovirus status using the catalog of TCR beta chain sequences. In a later analysis, V and J genes were assigned by comparing TCR nucleotide sequences against IMGT/GENE-DB human TR gene sequences. Using the TCRdist pipeline, a later analysis assigned CDR3 sequences along with most-parsimonious VDJ recombination scenarios. In a later analysis, each TCR beta chain was defined by its CDR3 amino acid sequence together with its V-gene family, and reads without a unique V-gene family were excluded. To address suspected cross-contamination and a sequencing artifact, a later analysis removed several hundred highly shared, low-generation-probability nucleotide sequences. In a later analysis, a clonal expansion index for each public chain was calculated from normalized within-repertoire ranks of inferred template counts. A later analysis computed generation probabilities with a VDJ recombination model fitted to out-of-frame rearrangements, and checked the results against IGoR. A later analysis scored TCR-TCR, TCR-HLA and TCR-CMV co-occurrence with hypergeometric tests, applying a repertoire-size bias correction to TCR pairs. To estimate false discovery rates, a later analysis permuted the HLA or CMV assignments 20 times. In a later analysis, co-occurring TCRs were grouped with DBSCAN, and TCRdist sequence similarity was added when clustering was performed within HLA-allele-positive subsets. For co-occurrence clustering, repertoires with fewer than 30,000 or more than 120,000 public chains were excluded, along with four to six repertoires with anomalous nucleotide sharing. TCRdb obtained this table from immuneACCESS and retained in-frame rearrangements with V and J assigned. These tables miss some clones; where compared with another copy, unresolved V genes account for less than half of the shortfall, and the remainder is unexplained. V and J calls and clone size follow that table, whereas D and trimming were derived from the DNA. The sample table contains around 110,000 clones; only one count was recorded for more than 65% of them. 0.79% of the sample rests with the top ten.

Comment on this clone: This clone's antigen is unknown. Base qualities are not at hand, and no much larger clone is one base apart.

The sequence was collected from a boy younger than 18 in good health and CMV-seronegative. The chain is assembled from TRBV4-1 and TRBJ2-7; 11 middle bases align to TRBD1. Sequences were obtained from PBMCs. The CDR3 is CASSQVPGQGAYEQYF. Read as DNA, the sequence is TGCGCCAGCAGCCAAGTCCCGGGACAGGGGGCCTACGAGCAGTACTTC.